This T cell receptor (beta chain) was identified in a study of CD4+ T cells in melanoma. This CDR3 is built from 14 residues. CDR1 and CDR2 from the germline V gene are SGHDT and YYEEEE. V was clipped by 0 bases and J by 10 bases, with 16 bases between them. Profiled with immunoSEQ multiplex PCR; TCRdb holds only in-frame clones, not every one. The table records nearly 50,000 clones, roughly 89% of them present only once. This clonotype was obtained from a human donor with melanoma. The specimen sequenced was peripheral blood. This chain links TRBV5-6 with TRBJ1-1; a possible D gene is TRBD1 (6 bases). DNA of the CDR3: TGTGCCAGCAGCTTGGCAGGGGCCCCACTGGGAGCTTTCTTT. This gives the protein CASSLAGAPLGAFF.